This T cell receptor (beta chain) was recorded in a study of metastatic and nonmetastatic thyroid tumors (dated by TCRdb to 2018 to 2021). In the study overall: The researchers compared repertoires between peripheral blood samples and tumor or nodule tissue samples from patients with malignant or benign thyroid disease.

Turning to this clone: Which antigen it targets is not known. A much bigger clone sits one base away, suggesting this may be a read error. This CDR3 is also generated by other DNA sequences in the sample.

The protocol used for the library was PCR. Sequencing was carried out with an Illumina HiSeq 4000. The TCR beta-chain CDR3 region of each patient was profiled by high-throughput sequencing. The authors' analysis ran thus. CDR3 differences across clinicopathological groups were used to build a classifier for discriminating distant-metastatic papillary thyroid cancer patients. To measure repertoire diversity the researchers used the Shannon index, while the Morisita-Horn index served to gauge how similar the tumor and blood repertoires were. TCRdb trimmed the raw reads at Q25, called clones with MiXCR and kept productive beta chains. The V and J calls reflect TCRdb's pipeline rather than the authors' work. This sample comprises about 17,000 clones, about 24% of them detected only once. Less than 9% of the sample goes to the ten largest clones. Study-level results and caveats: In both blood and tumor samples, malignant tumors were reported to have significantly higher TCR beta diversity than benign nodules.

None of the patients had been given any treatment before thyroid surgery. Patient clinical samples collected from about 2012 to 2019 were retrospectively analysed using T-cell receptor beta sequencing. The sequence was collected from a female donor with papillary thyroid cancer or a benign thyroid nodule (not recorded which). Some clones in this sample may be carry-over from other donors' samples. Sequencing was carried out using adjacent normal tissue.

The CDR3 region has the sequence CASREGTSFTNTGELFF. The DNA sequence follows: TGTGCCAGCAGGGAAGGTACTAGCTTTACGAACACCGGGGAGCTGTTTTTT. The chain links TRBV5-6 with TRBJ2-2; TRBD2 might be the D gene, on 6 matching bases. The CDR3 sequence holds 17 residues, the cysteine and phenylalanine included. CDR3 DNA only is kept here, 51 bases in frame from base 1. V is reduced by 5 bases and J by 0 bases, leaving a spacing of 17 bases between them. The germline V gene encodes CDR1 SGHDT and CDR2 YYEEEE.